Listed below are T cell receptor beta chains from one sample, sequenced in a study of T cells in Graves' hyperthyroidism and ophthalmopathy. TCRdb re-called the multiplex PCR reads with MiXCR, one entry per CDR3 protein. The table shows a few hundred thousand distinct CDR3 sequences, with 25% occurring only once. Specimen: blood. The receptors derive from a man aged 50 or older with Graves' hyperthyroidism. Both conserved end residues are part of each CDR3. A D gene is named only where the DNA matches it firmly. Size tells how often a clone was seen (once, few, many) or the class of an expanded clone, and some rows leave it out.

d_call	clone_size	v_call	j_call	cdr3_aa	cdr3_nt
-	many	TRBV5-1	TRBJ2-3	CASSGRTTYTDTQYF	TGCGCCAGCTCTGGTCGGACTACCTACACAGATACGCAGTATTTT
TRBD2	many	TRBV12-3/TRBV12-4	TRBJ2-3	CASRTSGRRIGTDTQYF	TGTGCCAGCCGAACTAGCGGGAGGAGGATTGGCACAGATACGCAGTATTTT
-	few	TRBV7-6	TRBJ2-2	CASSLQGMGELFF	TGTGCCAGCAGCTTGCAGGGTATGGGGGAGCTGTTTTTT
-	-	TRBV6-1	TRBJ2-4	CASSAGRGVEIQYF	TGTGCCAGCAGCGCGGGACGAGGTGTGGAGATTCAGTACTTC
-	few	TRBV28	TRBJ1-2	CASSLGGNNYGYTF	TGTGCCAGCAGTTTGGGGGGCAACAACTATGGCTACACCTTC
TRBD2	-	TRBV3-1	TRBJ2-5	CASSSSDSGEETQYF	TGTGCCAGCAGCTCAAGTGATAGCGGGGAAGAGACCCAGTACTTC
TRBD2	many	TRBV20-1	TRBJ2-5	CSARSYGTSGGETQYF	TGCAGTGCTAGGTCCTATGGGACTAGCGGAGGGGAGACCCAGTACTTC
-	-	TRBV6-5	TRBJ2-7	CASSYGPESYEQYF	TGTGCCAGCAGTTACGGGCCCGAGTCCTACGAGCAGTACTTC
TRBD1	once	TRBV30	TRBJ2-1	CAWRGTGPNEQFF	TGTGCCTGGAGGGGGACAGGGCCCAATGAGCAGTTCTTC
-	-	TRBV9	TRBJ2-5	CASSARGETQYF	TGTGCCAGCAGCGCCAGAGGCGAGACCCAGTACTTC
TRBD1	many	TRBV11-2	TRBJ2-7	CASSHRTGEGEQYF	TGTGCCAGCAGCCACCGGACAGGGGAGGGCGAGCAGTACTTC
TRBD1	-	TRBV18	TRBJ2-3	CASSHQGQGFDTQYF	TGTGCCAGCTCCCACCAAGGACAGGGTTTCGATACGCAGTATTTT
TRBD2	few	TRBV6-2/TRBV6-3	TRBJ2-2	CASSYSASGRVELFF	TGTGCCAGCAGTTACTCCGCTAGCGGGAGGGTGGAGCTGTTTTTT
TRBD1	few	TRBV24-1	TRBJ2-7	CATSEGQGYEQYF	TGTGCCACCAGTGAGGGACAGGGTTACGAGCAGTACTTC
TRBD2	many	TRBV7-4	TRBJ2-1	CASSNYGTSGSHKQFF	TGTGCCAGCAGCAACTACGGGACTAGCGGGAGTCATAAGCAGTTCTTC
-	-	TRBV19	TRBJ1-1	CASSILWGRLVEAFF	TGTGCCAGTAGTATTTTATGGGGTCGGCTGGTTGAAGCTTTCTTT
TRBD1	-	TRBV29-1	TRBJ2-3	CSVEGPVGQGSDTQYF	TGCAGCGTTGAAGGCCCCGTGGGACAGGGGTCAGATACGCAGTATTTT
-	-	TRBV11-2	TRBJ2-3	CASSLVLSGTSTDTQYF	TGTGCCAGCAGCTTAGTGCTTAGCGGAACTAGCACAGATACGCAGTATTTT
TRBD2	many	TRBV7-8	TRBJ2-1	CASSMTSGRHEQFF	TGTGCCAGCAGCATGACTAGCGGGAGGCATGAGCAGTTCTTC
-	-	TRBV13	TRBJ1-2	CASSLGRGTLLYYGYTF	TGTGCCAGCAGCTTAGGCCGGGGGACACTTCTTTACTATGGCTACACCTTC
-	-	TRBV24-1	TRBJ2-1	CATSDSSSYNEQFF	TGTGCCACCAGTGATTCGAGCTCCTACAATGAGCAGTTCTTC
TRBD1	few	TRBV19	TRBJ2-2	CASIGQGYTGELFF	TGTGCCAGTATCGGACAGGGCTACACCGGGGAGCTGTTTTTT
-	many	TRBV2	TRBJ1-1	CASSVSVAKNTEAFF	TGTGCCAGCAGTGTATCTGTGGCAAAGAACACTGAAGCTTTCTTT
-	many	TRBV30	TRBJ1-1	CAWSSSITEAFF	TGTGCCTGGAGTTCGTCTATCACTGAAGCTTTCTTT
TRBD1	few	TRBV12-3/TRBV12-4	TRBJ1-5	CASSNQGAWQPQHF	TGTGCCAGCAGTAACCAGGGGGCATGGCAGCCCCAGCATTTT
-	-	TRBV11-1	TRBJ2-1	CASSLPRGSLFEDEQFF	TGTGCCAGCAGCCTCCCTAGAGGGTCCCTTTTTGAGGATGAGCAGTTCTTC
TRBD1	-	TRBV6-1	TRBJ2-1	CASSPRDRVTNEQFF	TGTGCCAGCAGTCCCCGGGACAGGGTCACCAATGAGCAGTTCTTC
-	many	TRBV2	TRBJ2-5	CASSFGGWEETQYF	TGTGCCAGCAGTTTCGGGGGTTGGGAAGAGACCCAGTACTTC
-	-	TRBV20-1	TRBJ2-2	CSARAGAPHTGELFF	TGCAGTGCTAGAGCTGGGGCGCCCCACACCGGGGAGCTGTTTTTT
-	-	TRBV19	TRBJ1-5	CASNPPNQPQHF	TGTGCCAGTAACCCGCCAAATCAGCCCCAGCATTTT
TRBD2	many	TRBV2	TRBJ2-1	CASGLAGVNEQFF	TGTGCCAGCGGACTAGCGGGAGTAAATGAGCAGTTCTTC
TRBD2	many	TRBV12-3/TRBV12-4	TRBJ2-1	CASSHPGTSGSHEQFF	TGTGCCAGCAGTCACCCAGGGACTAGCGGGAGTCATGAGCAGTTCTTC
-	-	TRBV7-7	TRBJ2-5	CASSKNLGETQYF	TGTGCTAGCAGCAAAAATTTGGGGGAGACCCAGTACTTC
TRBD1	few	TRBV19	TRBJ2-5	CASSIGQATKQETQYF	TGTGCCAGTAGTATTGGACAGGCAACGAAACAAGAGACCCAGTACTTC
-	-	TRBV27	TRBJ2-3	CASSLQALTRGDTQYF	TGTGCCAGCAGTTTACAGGCTCTAACCCGGGGGGATACGCAGTATTTT
TRBD2	few	TRBV27	TRBJ2-1	CASSLAASGRIEQFF	TGTGCCAGCAGTTTGGCGGCTAGCGGGAGGATTGAGCAGTTCTTC
TRBD2	many	TRBV7-9	TRBJ2-5	CASSPPPRLAEIVRETQYF	TGTGCCAGCAGCCCTCCCCCCCGACTAGCGGAAATTGTAAGGGAGACCCAGTACTTC
TRBD1	-	TRBV7-9	TRBJ1-1	CASTFNRGGTEAFF	TGTGCCAGCACCTTCAACAGGGGTGGCACTGAAGCTTTCTTT
TRBD1	once	TRBV20-1	TRBJ1-2	CSASGTGTGGDGYTF	TGCAGTGCTAGCGGGACCGGGACAGGGGGGGATGGCTACACCTTC
-	few	TRBV7-9	TRBJ2-5	CASSLSAGGQETQYF	TGTGCCAGCAGCTTATCAGCGGGCGGTCAAGAGACCCAGTACTTC
-	-	TRBV15	TRBJ1-1	CAISREGSTEAFF	TGTGCCATCTCGCGGGAGGGTAGCACTGAAGCTTTCTTT